This T cell receptor beta chain was sequenced in a study of blood T cell repertoires in COVID-19. In the study overall: PBMCs, B-cell-depleted T cells, or T cells provided the cDNA or gDNA that made up the material.

The ends were cut back, 1 base at V and 5 bases at J, with 12 bases in the middle. In germline, CDR1 is SNHLY, CDR2 FYNNEI. The CDR3 is made up of 15 amino acids. Which cohort a participant joined came from the clinical history participants gave. As originally analysed: Scientists estimated how many nucleated cells there were by amplifying reference gene primers. The protocol was immunoSEQ multiplex PCR, while the TCRdb copy is restricted to in-frame clones and leaves out a portion. That table furnishes V, J and clone size, whereas the DNA furnished D and trimming. The table has 200,000 or so clones, roughly 89% seen once; the top ten hold about 2.2%.

This clonotype originated in a woman aged 35 to 49 with acute COVID-19. Source material: PBMCs or T cells enriched from blood (not recorded which). The V and J genes are TRBV2 and TRBJ1-5, with D unresolved. In DNA form, the CDR3 reads TGTGCCAGCAGTGAAGGCCCGGGTACGGATCAGCCCCAGCATTTT. It yields the protein CASSEGPGTDQPQHF.